This T cell receptor (beta chain) emerged from a study of cytomegalovirus exposure and HLA in healthy donors. Findings of the study overall: HLA alleles were associated with 18,000 or so TCR beta sequences in a later analysis at 0.05 false discovery rate. HLA restriction was apparent for most CMV-associated TCR beta chains in a later analysis.

Notes on this clone: Its cognate antigen is unknown.

Primers for the PCR totalled 60 Vbeta and 13 Jbeta. Repertoires were generated with immunoSEQ multiplex PCR, while TCRdb's copy carries only in-frame clones and drops some. This sample has approximately 180,000 clones; 80% to 85% occur once, and the top ten carry around 1.7%. Trimming took 5 bases from V and 8 from J, leaving 9 bases between them. Per germline, CDR1 SGHTA and CDR2 FQGNSA. The CDR3 length is 11 residues. The chain carries TRBV7-2 and TRBJ1-2; no reliable D call. This receptor was taken from a woman aged 18-29 years in good health and CMV-seronegative. Sequencing was done on a sample of PBMCs. The CDR3 is CASSTEGGYTF. CDR3 DNA: TGTGCCAGCAGCACAGAAGGAGGCTACACCTTC.